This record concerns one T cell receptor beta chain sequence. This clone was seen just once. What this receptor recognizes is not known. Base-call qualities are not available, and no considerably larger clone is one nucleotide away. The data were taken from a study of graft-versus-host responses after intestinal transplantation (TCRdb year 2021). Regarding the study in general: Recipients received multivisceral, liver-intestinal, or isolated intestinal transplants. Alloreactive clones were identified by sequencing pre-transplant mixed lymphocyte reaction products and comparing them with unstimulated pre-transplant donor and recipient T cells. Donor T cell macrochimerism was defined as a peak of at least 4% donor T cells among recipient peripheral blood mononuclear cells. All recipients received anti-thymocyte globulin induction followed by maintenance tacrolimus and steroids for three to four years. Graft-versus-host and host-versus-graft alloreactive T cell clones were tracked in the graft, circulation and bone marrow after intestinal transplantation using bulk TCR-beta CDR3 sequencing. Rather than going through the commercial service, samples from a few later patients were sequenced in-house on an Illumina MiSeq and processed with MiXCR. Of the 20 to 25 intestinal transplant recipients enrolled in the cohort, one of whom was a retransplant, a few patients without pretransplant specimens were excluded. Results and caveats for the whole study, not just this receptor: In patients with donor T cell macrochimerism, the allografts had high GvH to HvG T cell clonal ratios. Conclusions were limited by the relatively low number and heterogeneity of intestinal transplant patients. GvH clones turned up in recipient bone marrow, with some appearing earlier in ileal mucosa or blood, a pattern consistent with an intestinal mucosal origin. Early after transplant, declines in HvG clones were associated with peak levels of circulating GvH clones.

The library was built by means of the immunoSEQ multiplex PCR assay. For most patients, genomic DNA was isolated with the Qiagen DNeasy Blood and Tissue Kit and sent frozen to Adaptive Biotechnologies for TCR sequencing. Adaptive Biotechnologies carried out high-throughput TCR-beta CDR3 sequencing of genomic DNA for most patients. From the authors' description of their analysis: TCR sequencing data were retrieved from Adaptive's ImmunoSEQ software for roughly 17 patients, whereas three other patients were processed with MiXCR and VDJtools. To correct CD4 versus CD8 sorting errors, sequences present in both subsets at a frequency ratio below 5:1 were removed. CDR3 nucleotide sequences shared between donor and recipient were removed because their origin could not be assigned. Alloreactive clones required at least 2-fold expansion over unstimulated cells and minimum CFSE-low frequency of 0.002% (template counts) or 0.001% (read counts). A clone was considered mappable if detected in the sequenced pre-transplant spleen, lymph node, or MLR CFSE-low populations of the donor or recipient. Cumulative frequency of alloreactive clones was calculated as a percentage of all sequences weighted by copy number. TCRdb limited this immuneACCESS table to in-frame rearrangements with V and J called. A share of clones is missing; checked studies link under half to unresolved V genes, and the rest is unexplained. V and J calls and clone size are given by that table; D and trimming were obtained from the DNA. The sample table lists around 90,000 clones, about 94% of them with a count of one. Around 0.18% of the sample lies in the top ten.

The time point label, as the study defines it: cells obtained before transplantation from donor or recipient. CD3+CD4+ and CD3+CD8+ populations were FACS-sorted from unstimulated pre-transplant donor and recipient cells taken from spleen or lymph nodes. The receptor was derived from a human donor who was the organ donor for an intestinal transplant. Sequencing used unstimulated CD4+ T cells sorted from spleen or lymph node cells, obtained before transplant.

The CDR3 amino acid sequence is: CASSLGPASSSGTAGELFF. Read as DNA, the sequence is TGTGCCAGCAGCTTAGGTCCGGCTTCTTCTTCTGGTACGGCCGGGGAGCTGTTTTTT. Recombination linked TRBV7-8 to TRBJ2-2, with the D gene not confidently named. The V end loses 1 base and the J end loses 6 bases, and a stretch of 24 bases separates them. Reading from cysteine to phenylalanine, the CDR3 counts 19 amino acids. Only the CDR3 DNA is retained, 57 bases long and in frame from the first base. As encoded in the germline V gene, CDR1 is SGHVS while CDR2 is FQNEAQ.